The 16 T cell receptor beta chains given below trace back to one sample, sequenced in a study of STAT3 mutations in large granular lymphocyte leukemia. Study observations and caveats: In T-cell large granular lymphocyte leukemia, about half of patients showed multiple immunodominant subclonotypes.

Sequencing used immunoSEQ multiplex PCR; TCRdb keeps in-frame clones, though not all of them. Seen here are over 10,000 clones, over 70% observed once, and the top ten hold approximately 56%. No cognate antigen is known for these TCRs. The specimen sequenced was peripheral blood mononuclear cells. The receptors were sampled from a man in his 60s with T-cell large granular lymphocyte leukemia. Some clones in this sample may be carry-over from other donors' samples.

CDR3 protein: CASSNGAVNEQFF. The CDR3 DNA reads as TGTGCCAGCAGCAATGGGGCCGTCAATGAGCAGTTCTTC. The gene calls are TRBV7-2 and TRBJ2-1; D perhaps matches TRBD1 (5 bases). The CDR3 has 13 residues. The germline gives CDR1 SGHTA, CDR2 FQGNSA. Trimming shortened V by 5 bases and J by 6 bases, and 11 bases separated the two germline ends.

The chain couples TRBV18 to TRBJ2-7, with D perhaps matching TRBD2 (6 bases). The germline V gene encodes CDR1 KGHSH and CDR2 LQKENI. V was clipped by 5 bases and J by 0 bases, with 11 bases between them. The CDR3 is 14 residues long. The CDR3 loop reads CASSRSSDSYEQYF. In DNA form, the CDR3 reads TGTGCCAGCTCAAGATCTAGCGACTCCTACGAGCAGTACTTC.

The chain combines TRBV7-9 with TRBJ1-1; 7 bases match TRBD1. This CDR3 contains 17 residues. The V segment lost 5 bases and the J segment 1 base; nucleotides outside the gene matches: 13. Germline-derived CDR1 and CDR2 are SEHNR and FQNEAQ (reference sequence). This CDR3 reads CASSHSPTGAGNTEAFF. In nucleotides, the CDR3 is TGTGCCAGCAGCCATTCCCCCACAGGGGCTGGGAACACTGAAGCTTTCTTT. Based on the CDR3 plus reference TRBV7-9 and TRBJ1-1, the full variable domain is DTGVSQNPRHKITKRGQNVTFRCDPISEHNRLYWYRQTLGQGPEFLTYFQNEAQLEKSRLLSDRFSAERPKGSFSTLEIQRTEQGDSAMYLCASSHSPTGAGNTEAFFGQGTRLTVV.

This chain uses TRBV7-9 with TRBJ1-2, with TRBD1 matching 10 bases. Per germline, CDR1 SEHNR and CDR2 FQNEAQ (reference sequence). The CDR3 covers 16 residues. The trim removed 5 bases at V and 6 bases at J, leaving 12 bases unmatched. In nucleotides, the CDR3 is TGTGCCAGCAGCCACCCCCCAACGACAGGGGGCCATGGCTACACCTTC. As protein: CASSHPPTTGGHGYTF.

V usage is TRBV5-1 and J usage is TRBJ2-3; D remains ambiguous. CDR1 is SGHRS, CDR2 YFSETQ, per germline. The CDR3 consists of 14 residues. The V and J ends lost 1 base and 0 bases respectively, with 6 bases between them. The DNA of the CDR3 is TGCGCCAGCAGCTTGATCGGGAGCACAGATACGCAGTATTTT. Amino acid sequence: CASSLIGSTDTQYF. Together with reference TRBV5-1 and TRBJ2-3, the CDR3 gives the full variable domain: KAGVTQTPRYLIKTRGQQVTLSCSPISGHRSVSWYQQTPGQGLQFLFEYFSETQRNKGNFPGRFSGRQFSNSRSEMNVSTLELGDSALYLCASSLIGSTDTQYFGPGTRLTVL.

This clone has only one observation. This rearrangement joins TRBV7-2 to TRBJ2-7; D is unclear. CDR3 length equals 13 residues. The V gene's germline CDR1 is SGHTA and CDR2 FQGNSA. V dropped 2 bases and J dropped 3 bases, with 8 bases sitting between them. DNA for the CDR3: TGTGCCAGCAGCTTATCCAGCTACTACGAGCAGTACTTC. It yields the protein CASSLSSYYEQYF. The whole variable domain, remainder taken from reference TRBV7-2 and TRBJ2-7, is GAGVSQSPSNKVTEKGKDVELRCDPISGHTALYWYRQSLGQGLEFLIYFQGNSAPDKSGLPSDRFSAERTGGSVSTLTIQRTQQEDSAVYLCASSLSSYYEQYFGPGTRLTVT.

This chain links TRBV18 with TRBJ1-2; a possible D gene is TRBD1 (5 bases). V dropped 3 bases and J dropped 10 bases, with 15 bases sitting between them. Germline V gene lookup returns CDR1 KGHSH and CDR2 LQKENI. The CDR3 totals 13 residues. CDR3 region: CASSPTADGTYTF. CDR3 nucleotide sequence: TGTGCCAGCTCACCTACTGCGGACGGGACCTACACCTTC.

The V and J genes are TRBV5-5 and TRBJ2-3; 11 bases line up with TRBD2. CDR1 is SGHKS, CDR2 YYEKEE, per germline (reference sequence). The CDR3 consists of 16 residues. V lost 4 bases to trimming and J lost 0 bases; unmatched junction nucleotides: 4. The CDR3 loop is CASSLGLAESTDTQYF. Here the CDR3 DNA reads TGTGCCAGCAGCCTGGGACTAGCGGAAAGCACAGATACGCAGTATTTT.

CDR3 nucleotides: TGTGCCAGCTCACCGGGACGGCCCGGGGCTACCGGGGAGCTGTTTTTT. The encoded protein is CASSPGRPGATGELFF. The gene calls are TRBV18 and TRBJ2-2, with D perhaps given as TRBD1 or TRBD2 (5 bases each). V dropped 3 bases and J dropped 5 bases, with 16 bases sitting between them. The CDR3 extends over 16 amino acids. Looked up from germline, CDR1 is KGHSH and CDR2 is LQKENI. Combining the CDR3 with reference TRBV18 and TRBJ2-2 gives the whole variable domain NAGVMQNPRHLVRRRGQEARLRCSPMKGHSHVYWYRQLPEEGLKFMVYLQKENIIDESGMPKERFSAEFPKEGPSILRIQQVVRGDSAAYFCASSPGRPGATGELFFGEGSRLTVL.

The gene calls are TRBV15 and TRBJ2-3; D remains unclear. Trimming left V 5 bases short and J 4 bases short, with 10 bases between. The CDR3 has 13 amino acids. Germline V gene lookup returns CDR1 LNHNV and CDR2 YYDKDF (reference sequence). This CDR3 reads CATSVRWADTQYF. The DNA for the CDR3 is TGTGCCACCAGCGTAAGGTGGGCAGATACGCAGTATTTT.

V and J are TRBV18 and TRBJ1-6, with D hard to call. With 2 bases removed from V and 1 base from J, the gap between germline ends came to 21 bases. This CDR3 has 20 residues. Germline V lookup: CDR1 KGHSH, CDR2 LQKENI. CDR3 in amino acids: CASSPRKDKDPGSYNSPLHF. The DNA of the CDR3 is TGTGCCAGCTCACCAAGGAAAGACAAGGACCCGGGGTCCTATAATTCACCCCTCCACTTT.

This clone was observed a handful of times. The chain combines TRBV6-1 with TRBJ1-2, with 7 bases lining up with TRBD1. The CDR3 spans 17 residues. Germline trimming cut 3 bases from V and 8 bases from J; bases unmatched to any gene: 18. Per germline, CDR1 MNHNS and CDR2 SASEGT. The CDR3 loop reads CASSDRLDRDSPFGYTF. CDR3 nucleotide sequence: TGTGCCAGCAGTGATCGACTGGACCGGGACAGTCCTTTCGGCTACACCTTC.

The V call is TRBV4-1, the J call TRBJ1-5, with D uncertain. Germline-derived CDR1 and CDR2 are MGHRA and YSYEKL. V lost 1 base, J lost 9 bases, and 7 bases lay in between. The CDR3 consists of 12 residues. The CDR3 spells CASSQGLWPQHF. The CDR3 DNA sequence: TGCGCCAGCAGCCAAGGTTTGTGGCCCCAGCATTTT.

In nucleotides, the CDR3 is TGTGCTAGTGGCCCGGGTCGGGGGGCCCCCGAAGAGACCCAGTACTTC. Translating it yields CASGPGRGAPEETQYF. The chain is built from TRBV12-5 and TRBJ2-5; D perhaps matches TRBD2 (7 bases). The ends were cut back, 6 bases at V and 3 bases at J, with 20 bases in the middle. This CDR3 contains 16 residues. Per the germline V gene, CDR1 is LGHNT and CDR2 is FRNRAP.

The chain recombines TRBV7-2 with TRBJ2-1, with a weak D call TRBD2 (6 bases). Germline assignment: CDR1 SGHTA and CDR2 FQGNSA. Trimming pared 5 bases from V and 3 bases from J, leaving 17 bases between. The CDR3 is 16 residues long. The CDR3 sequence: CASSPSGGKGYNEQFF. DNA for the CDR3: TGTGCCAGCAGCCCCTCTGGGGGGAAGGGCTACAATGAGCAGTTCTTC.

The gene calls are TRBV7-9 and TRBJ2-3; D is uncertain. The germline gives CDR1 SEHNR, CDR2 FQNEAQ (reference sequence). This CDR3 spans 13 amino acids. V was pared by 4 bases and J by 4 bases, with 9 bases between. This CDR3 reads CASSSYGPDTQYF. Written as DNA, the CDR3 is TGTGCCAGCAGCTCTTACGGGCCAGATACGCAGTATTTT.